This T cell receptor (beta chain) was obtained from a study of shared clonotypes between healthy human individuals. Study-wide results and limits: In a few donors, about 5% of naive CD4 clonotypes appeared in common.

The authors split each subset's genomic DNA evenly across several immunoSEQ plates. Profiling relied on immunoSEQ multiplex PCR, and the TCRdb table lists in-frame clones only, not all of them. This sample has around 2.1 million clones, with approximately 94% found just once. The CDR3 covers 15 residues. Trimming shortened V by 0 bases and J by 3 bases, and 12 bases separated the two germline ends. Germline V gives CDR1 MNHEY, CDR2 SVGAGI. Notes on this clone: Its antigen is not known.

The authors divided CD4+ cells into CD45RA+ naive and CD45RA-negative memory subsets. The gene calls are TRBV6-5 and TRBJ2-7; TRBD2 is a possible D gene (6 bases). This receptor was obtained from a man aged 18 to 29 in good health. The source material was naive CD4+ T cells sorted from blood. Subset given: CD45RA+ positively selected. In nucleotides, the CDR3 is TGTGCCAGCAGTTACTCGGGTCTAGCGTTCTACGAGCAGTACTTC. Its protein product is CASSYSGLAFYEQYF.